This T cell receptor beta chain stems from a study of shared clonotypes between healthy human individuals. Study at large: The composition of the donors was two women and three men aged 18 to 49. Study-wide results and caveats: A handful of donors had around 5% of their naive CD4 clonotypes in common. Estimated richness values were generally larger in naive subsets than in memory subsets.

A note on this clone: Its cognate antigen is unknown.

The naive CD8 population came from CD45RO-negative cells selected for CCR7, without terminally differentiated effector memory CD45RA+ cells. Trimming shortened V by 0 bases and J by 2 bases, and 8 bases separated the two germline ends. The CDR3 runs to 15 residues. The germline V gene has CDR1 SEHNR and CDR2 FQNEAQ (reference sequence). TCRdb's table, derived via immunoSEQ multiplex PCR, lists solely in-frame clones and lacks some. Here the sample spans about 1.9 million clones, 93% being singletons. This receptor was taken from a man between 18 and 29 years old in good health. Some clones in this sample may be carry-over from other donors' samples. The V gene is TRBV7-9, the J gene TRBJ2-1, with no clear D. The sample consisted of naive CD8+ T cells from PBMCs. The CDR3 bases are TGTGCCAGCAGCTTAGCGGGATCGGCCTACAATGAGCAGTTCTTC. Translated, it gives CASSLAGSAYNEQFF.